What follows are 9 T cell receptor beta chains derived from one specimen sequenced in a study of cytomegalovirus exposure and HLA in healthy donors. With 60 Vbeta and 13 Jbeta primers, the PCR was carried out. Some clones are missing from TCRdb's copy, which holds only in-frame ones; the method was immunoSEQ multiplex PCR. This table holds approximately 150,000 clones, around 65% found once. The sample comprised PBMCs. The origin of the receptors is a woman aged 60-75 years in good health and CMV-seronegative.

The chain links TRBV19 to TRBJ2-2, with D unresolved. CDR3 length: 15 amino acids. Between the trimmed V and J ends, which lost 1 base and 1 base, there was a span of 7 bases. CDR1 and CDR2 (germline): LNHDA, SQIVND (reference sequence). The CDR3 nucleotides are TGTGCCAGTAGTATAGTGGCTGGGAACACCGGGGAGCTGTTTTTT. It yields the protein CASSIVAGNTGELFF.

V usage is TRBV4-1 and J usage is TRBJ2-4; 9 bases line up with TRBD2. V lost 5 bases and J lost 0; bases outside the gene matches: 17. The CDR3 has 20 amino acids. CDR1 is MGHRA, CDR2 YSYEKL, per germline. The CDR3 spells CASSAEAGGSSHSAKNIQYF. In nucleotides, the CDR3 is TGCGCCAGCAGCGCCGAAGCGGGAGGAAGTAGTCATTCAGCCAAAAACATTCAGTACTTC.

The V call is TRBV5-1, the J call TRBJ2-3; TRBD1 matches at 7 bases. Trimming at V came to 4 bases and at J to 2 bases, leaving 7 bases not matched to a gene. There are 15 residues in the CDR3. Germline values: CDR1 SGHRS, CDR2 YFSETQ. CDR3 residues: CASSPGTAYTDTQYF. The CDR3 nucleotides are TGCGCCAGCAGCCCCGGGACAGCGTACACAGATACGCAGTATTTT. Variable domain in full (rest from reference TRBV5-1 and TRBJ2-3): KAGVTQTPRYLIKTRGQQVTLSCSPISGHRSVSWYQQTPGQGLQFLFEYFSETQRNKGNFPGRFSGRQFSNSRSEMNVSTLELGDSALYLCASSPGTAYTDTQYFGPGTRLTVL.

The chain has TRBV9 and TRBJ1-2; 9 bases agree with TRBD1. The CDR3 extends over 15 amino acids. With 4 bases clipped from V and 6 bases from J, the junction kept 10 bases outside the gene matches. Germline CDR1 reads SGDLS; CDR2 reads YYNGEE. Here the CDR3 DNA reads TGTGCCAGCAGCCCCCACCCCGGGACAGGGAATGGCTACACCTTC. It translates to CASSPHPGTGNGYTF.

The chain has TRBV4-1 and TRBJ1-2; 10 positions agree with TRBD1. Trimming took 3 bases from V and 2 from J; bases not matched to a gene: 9. The germline V gene has CDR1 MGHRA and CDR2 YSYEKL. The CDR3 runs to 17 residues. CDR3 protein: CASSHKAGQGKNYGYTF. The CDR3 DNA reads as TGCGCCAGCAGCCACAAGGCGGGACAGGGGAAAAACTATGGCTACACCTTC.

This chain connects TRBV19 to TRBJ1-2; 8 nucleotides agree with TRBD1. Trimming took 5 bases from V and 5 from J; bases not matched to a gene: 13. This CDR3 is built from 16 residues. Germline CDR1 LNHDA, CDR2 SQIVND (reference sequence). The CDR3 DNA follows: TGTGCCAGTAGTCGCGACGCCGGGACAGGCGATTATGGCTACACCTTC. Amino acid sequence: CASSRDAGTGDYGYTF.

The chain recombines TRBV29-1 with TRBJ2-5; D remains ambiguous. The germline gives CDR1 SQVTM, CDR2 ANQGSEA. The ends were cut back, 3 bases at V and 4 bases at J, with 6 bases in the middle. The CDR3 length is 11 residues. CDR3 DNA sequence: TGCAGCGTTGATTTCAGAGAGACCCAGTACTTC. Translation: CSVDFRETQYF.

This clone was counted a few times. This sequence joins TRBV4-2 and TRBJ2-1, with 7 bases identical to TRBD2. Per the germline V gene, CDR1 is LGHNA and CDR2 is YNFKEQ. There are 17 residues in the CDR3. Trimming took 0 bases from V and 5 from J; bases not matched to a gene: 10. The CDR3 coding sequence is TGTGCCAGCAGCCAAGATCCGGGCGGGAGCGGTGACAATGAGCAGTTCTTC. Encoded protein: CASSQDPGGSGDNEQFF.

The chain is built from TRBV5-5 and TRBJ2-1; TRBD2 is a possible D gene (6 bases). Germline V gene data show CDR1 as SGHKS and CDR2 as YYEKEE (reference sequence). Trimming pared 2 bases from V and 1 base from J, leaving 10 bases between. This CDR3 spans 15 amino acids. DNA of the CDR3: TGTGCCAGCAGCTTTGGTGCGGGATCCTACAATGAGCAGTTCTTC. Its protein product is CASSFGAGSYNEQFF.